This TCR beta chain was identified in a study of cytomegalovirus exposure and HLA in healthy donors. The study's findings and limits: An observed cluster of highly shared sequence variants was recorded as a likely sequencing artifact.

A remark on this clone: Its specificity is unknown.

With 60 Vbeta and 13 Jbeta primers, the PCR was carried out. Only in-frame clones appear in the TCRdb table, and some are missing; sequencing was by immunoSEQ multiplex PCR. The sample includes some 180,000 clones, approximately 90% of them seen just once. The clonotype originates from a boy younger than 10 in good health and CMV-seronegative. Input material: PBMCs.

Here the CDR3 DNA reads TGTGCCAGCAGCACGGGACTGGAATATGGCTACACCTTC. It specifies CASSTGLEYGYTF. The J gene is TRBJ1-2, the V gene TRBV5-4; TRBD1 is a possible D gene (5 bases). The CDR3 contains 13 residues. Germline V gene sequence: CDR1 SGHNT, CDR2 YYREEE (reference sequence). The V and J ends lost 4 bases and 5 bases respectively, with 12 bases between them.